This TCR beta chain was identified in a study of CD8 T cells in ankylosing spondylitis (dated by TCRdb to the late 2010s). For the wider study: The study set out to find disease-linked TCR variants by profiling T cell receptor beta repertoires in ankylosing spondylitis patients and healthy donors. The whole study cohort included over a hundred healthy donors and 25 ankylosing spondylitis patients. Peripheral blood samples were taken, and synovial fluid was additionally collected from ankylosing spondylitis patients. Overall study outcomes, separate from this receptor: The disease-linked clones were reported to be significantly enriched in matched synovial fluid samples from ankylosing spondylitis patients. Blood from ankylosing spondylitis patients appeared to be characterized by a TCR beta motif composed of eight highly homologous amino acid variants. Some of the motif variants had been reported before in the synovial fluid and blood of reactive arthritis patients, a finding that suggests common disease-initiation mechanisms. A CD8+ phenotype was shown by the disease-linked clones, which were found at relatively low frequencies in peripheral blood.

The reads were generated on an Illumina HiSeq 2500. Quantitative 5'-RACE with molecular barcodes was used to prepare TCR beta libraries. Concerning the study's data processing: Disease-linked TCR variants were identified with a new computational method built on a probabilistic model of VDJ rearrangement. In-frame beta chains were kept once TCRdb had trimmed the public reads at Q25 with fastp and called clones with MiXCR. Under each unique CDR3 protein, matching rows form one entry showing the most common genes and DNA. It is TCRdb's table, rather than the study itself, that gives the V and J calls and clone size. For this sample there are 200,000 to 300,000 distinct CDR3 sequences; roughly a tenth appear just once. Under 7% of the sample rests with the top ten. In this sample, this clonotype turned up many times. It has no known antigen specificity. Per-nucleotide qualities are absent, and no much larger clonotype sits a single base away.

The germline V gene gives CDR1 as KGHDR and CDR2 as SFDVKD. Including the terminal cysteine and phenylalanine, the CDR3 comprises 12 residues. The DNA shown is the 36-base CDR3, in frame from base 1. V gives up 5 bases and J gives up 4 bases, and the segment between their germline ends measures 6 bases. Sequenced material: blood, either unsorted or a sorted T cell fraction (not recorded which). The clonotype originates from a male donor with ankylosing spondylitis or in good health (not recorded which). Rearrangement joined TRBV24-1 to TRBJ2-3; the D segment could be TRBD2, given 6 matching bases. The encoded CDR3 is CATSAGADTQYF. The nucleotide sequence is TGTGCCACCAGTGCGGGGGCAGATACGCAGTATTTT.